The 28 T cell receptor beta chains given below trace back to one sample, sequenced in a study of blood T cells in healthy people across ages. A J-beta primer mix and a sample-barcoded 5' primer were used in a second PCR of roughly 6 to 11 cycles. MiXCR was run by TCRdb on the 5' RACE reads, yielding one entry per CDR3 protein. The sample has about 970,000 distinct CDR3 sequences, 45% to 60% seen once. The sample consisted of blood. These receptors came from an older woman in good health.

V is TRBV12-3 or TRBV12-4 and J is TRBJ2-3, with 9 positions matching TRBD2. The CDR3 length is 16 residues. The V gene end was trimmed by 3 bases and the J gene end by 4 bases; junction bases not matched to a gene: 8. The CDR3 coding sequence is TGTGCCAGCAGTTTTCGGAGCGGGGGGAACTCAGATACGCAGTATTTT. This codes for CASSFRSGGNSDTQYF.

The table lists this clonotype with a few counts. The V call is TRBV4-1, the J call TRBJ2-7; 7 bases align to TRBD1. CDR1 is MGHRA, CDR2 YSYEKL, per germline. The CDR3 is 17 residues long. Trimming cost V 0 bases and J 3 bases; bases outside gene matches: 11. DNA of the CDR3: TGCGCCAGCAGCCAAGAGGTCACCAGGGGGTCATACTACGAGCAGTACTTC. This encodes CASSQEVTRGSYYEQYF.

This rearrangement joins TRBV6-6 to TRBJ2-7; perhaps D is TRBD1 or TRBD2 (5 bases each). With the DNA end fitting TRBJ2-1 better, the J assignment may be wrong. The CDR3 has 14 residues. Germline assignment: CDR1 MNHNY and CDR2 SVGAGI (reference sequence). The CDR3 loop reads CASSGGSRLDEQFF. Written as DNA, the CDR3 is TGTGCCAGCAGTGGGGGAAGCCGCCTCGATGAGCAGTTCTTC.

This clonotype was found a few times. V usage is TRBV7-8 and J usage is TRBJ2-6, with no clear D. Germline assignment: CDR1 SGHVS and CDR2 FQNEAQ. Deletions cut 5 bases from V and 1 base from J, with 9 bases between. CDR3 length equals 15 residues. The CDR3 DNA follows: TGTGCCAGCAGCGTAGGATTTTCTGGGGCCAACGTCCTGACTTTC. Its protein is CASSVGFSGANVLTF.

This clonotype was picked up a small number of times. CDR3 in amino acids: CSARAGMETQYF. The CDR3 DNA follows: TGCAGTGCTAGAGCAGGGATGGAGACCCAGTACTTC. V is TRBV20-1 and J is TRBJ2-5; possibly TRBD1 for D (5 bases). The germline V and J ends were trimmed by 1 base and 5 bases, with 8 bases remaining between them. CDR1 and CDR2 (germline): DFQATT, SNEGSKA (reference sequence). There are 12 residues in the CDR3.

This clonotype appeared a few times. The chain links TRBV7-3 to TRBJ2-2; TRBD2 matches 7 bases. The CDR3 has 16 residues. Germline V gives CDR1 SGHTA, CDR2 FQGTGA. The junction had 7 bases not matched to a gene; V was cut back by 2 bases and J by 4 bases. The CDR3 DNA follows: TGTGCCAGCAGCTTAGAGGGAGGGTCGCCCACCGGGGAGCTGTTTTTT. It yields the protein CASSLEGGSPTGELFF.

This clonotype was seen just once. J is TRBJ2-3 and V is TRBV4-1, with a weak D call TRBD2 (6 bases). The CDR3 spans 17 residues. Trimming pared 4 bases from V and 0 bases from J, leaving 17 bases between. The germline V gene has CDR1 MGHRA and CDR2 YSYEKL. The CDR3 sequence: CASSPGGIAASTDTQYF. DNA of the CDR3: TGCGCCAGCAGCCCTGGGGGGATAGCGGCTAGCACAGATACGCAGTATTTT.

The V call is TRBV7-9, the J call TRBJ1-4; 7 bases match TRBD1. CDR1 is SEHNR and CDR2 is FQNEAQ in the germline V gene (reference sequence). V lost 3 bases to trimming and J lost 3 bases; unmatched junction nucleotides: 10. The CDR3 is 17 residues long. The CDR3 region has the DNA TGTGCCAGCAGCTTCGAAGGGGGCGCCCGGGCTAATGAAAAACTGTTTTTT. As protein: CASSFEGGARANEKLFF.

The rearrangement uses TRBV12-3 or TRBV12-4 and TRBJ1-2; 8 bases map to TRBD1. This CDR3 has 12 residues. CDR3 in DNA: TGTACCAACCGGGCAGGGGGCGATGGCTACACCTTC. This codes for CTNRAGGDGYTF.

The CDR3, as DNA: TGTGCCAGCGGCCTGAAGGGGGGGGGCGCAGATACGCAGTATTTT. Translation gives CASGLKGGGADTQYF. The chain carries TRBV6-5 and TRBJ2-3; TRBD2 might be the D (7 bases). The CDR3 consists of 15 residues. Per the germline V gene, CDR1 is MNHEY and CDR2 is SVGAGI. V lost 8 bases, J lost 4 bases, and 19 bases lay in between.

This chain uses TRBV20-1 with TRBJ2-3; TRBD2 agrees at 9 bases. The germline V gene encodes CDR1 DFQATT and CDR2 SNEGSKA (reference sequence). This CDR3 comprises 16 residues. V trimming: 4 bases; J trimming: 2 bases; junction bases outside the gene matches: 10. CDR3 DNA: TGCAGTGCTAATGGAGCGGGAGGCCGACACACAGATACGCAGTATTTT. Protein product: CSANGAGGRHTDTQYF.

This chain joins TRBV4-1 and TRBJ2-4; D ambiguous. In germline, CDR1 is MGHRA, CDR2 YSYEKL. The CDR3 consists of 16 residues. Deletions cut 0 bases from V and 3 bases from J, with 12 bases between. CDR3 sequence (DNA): TGCGCCAGCAGCCAAGAACGGGCAGGCGACAAAAACATTCAGTACTTC. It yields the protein CASSQERAGDKNIQYF.

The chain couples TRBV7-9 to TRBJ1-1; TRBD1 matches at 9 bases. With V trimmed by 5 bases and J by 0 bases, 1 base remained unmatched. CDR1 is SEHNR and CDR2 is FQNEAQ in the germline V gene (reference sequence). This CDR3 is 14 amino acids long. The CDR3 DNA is TGTGCCAGCAGCACAGGGGGCTTGAACACTGAAGCTTTCTTT. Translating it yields CASSTGGLNTEAFF.

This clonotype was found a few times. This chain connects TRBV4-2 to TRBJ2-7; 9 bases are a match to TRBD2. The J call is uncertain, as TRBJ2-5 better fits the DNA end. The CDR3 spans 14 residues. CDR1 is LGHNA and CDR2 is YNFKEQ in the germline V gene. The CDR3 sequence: CASSQEAGGETQYF. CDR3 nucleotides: TGTGCCAGCAGCCAAGAGGCGGGAGGGGAGACCCAGTACTTC.

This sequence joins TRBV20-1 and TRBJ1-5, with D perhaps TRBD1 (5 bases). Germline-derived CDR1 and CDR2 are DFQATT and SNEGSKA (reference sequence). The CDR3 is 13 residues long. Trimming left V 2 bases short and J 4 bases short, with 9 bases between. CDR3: CSARFGGNQPQHF. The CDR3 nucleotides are TGCAGTGCTAGATTCGGGGGGAATCAGCCCCAGCATTTT.

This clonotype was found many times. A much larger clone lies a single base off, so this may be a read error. The CDR3 DNA sequence: TGCGCCAGCAGCTGGGGTACCAACAATGAGCAGTTCTTC. Its protein is CASSWGTNNEQFF. The rearrangement uses TRBV5-1 and TRBJ2-1; no reliable D call. Germline V gene sequence: CDR1 SGHRS, CDR2 YFSETQ. With 3 bases removed from V and 5 bases from J, the gap between germline ends came to 9 bases. There are 13 residues in the CDR3.

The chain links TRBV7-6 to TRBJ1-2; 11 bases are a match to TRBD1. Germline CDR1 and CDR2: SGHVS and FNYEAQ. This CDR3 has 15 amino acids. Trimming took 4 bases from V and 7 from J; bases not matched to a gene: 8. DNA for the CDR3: TGTGCCAGCAGCTACTCGGGACAGGGGGAGGGTGGCTACACCTTC. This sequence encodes CASSYSGQGEGGYTF.

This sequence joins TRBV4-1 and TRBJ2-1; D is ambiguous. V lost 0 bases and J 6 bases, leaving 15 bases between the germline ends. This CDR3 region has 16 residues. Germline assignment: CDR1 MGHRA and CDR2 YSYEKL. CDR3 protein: CASSQDSSRGSNEQFF. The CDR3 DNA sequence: TGCGCCAGCAGCCAAGATTCGTCCCGAGGAAGCAATGAGCAGTTCTTC.

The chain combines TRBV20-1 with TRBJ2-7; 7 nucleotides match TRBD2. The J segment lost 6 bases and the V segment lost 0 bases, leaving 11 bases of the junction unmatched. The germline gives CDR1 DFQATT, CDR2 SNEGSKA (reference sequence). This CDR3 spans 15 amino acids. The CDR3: CSARDAGRAVGEQYF. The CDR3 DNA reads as TGCAGTGCTAGAGATGCAGGGAGGGCGGTGGGCGAGCAGTACTTC.

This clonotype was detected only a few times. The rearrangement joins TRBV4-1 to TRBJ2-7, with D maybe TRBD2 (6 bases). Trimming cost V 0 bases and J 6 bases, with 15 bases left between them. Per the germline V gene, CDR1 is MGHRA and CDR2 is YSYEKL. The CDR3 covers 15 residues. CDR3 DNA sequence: TGCGCCAGCAGCCAAGAGTGGGGGGAAGGAGGCGAGCAGTACTTC. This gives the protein CASSQEWGEGGEQYF.

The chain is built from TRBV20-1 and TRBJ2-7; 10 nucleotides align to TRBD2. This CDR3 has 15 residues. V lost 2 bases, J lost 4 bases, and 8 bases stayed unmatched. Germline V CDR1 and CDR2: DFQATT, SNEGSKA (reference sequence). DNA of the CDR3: TGCAGTGCTAGACACCCGGGACTAGCGCTATACGAGCAGTACTTC. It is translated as CSARHPGLALYEQYF.

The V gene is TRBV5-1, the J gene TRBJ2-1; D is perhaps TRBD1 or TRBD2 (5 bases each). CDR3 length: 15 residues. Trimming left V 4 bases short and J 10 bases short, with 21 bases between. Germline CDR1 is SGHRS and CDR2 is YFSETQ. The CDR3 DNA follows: TGCGCCAGCAGCCCGGGACGAGCGGTCGATCGGGAGCAGTTCTTC. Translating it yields CASSPGRAVDREQFF.

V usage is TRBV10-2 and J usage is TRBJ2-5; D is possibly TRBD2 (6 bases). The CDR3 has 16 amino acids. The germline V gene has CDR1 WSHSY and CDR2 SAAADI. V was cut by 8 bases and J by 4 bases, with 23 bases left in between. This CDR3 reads CASCSGREGGVETQYF. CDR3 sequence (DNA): TGCGCCAGCTGTAGCGGTCGAGAAGGAGGGGTAGAGACCCAGTACTTC.

CDR3 DNA: TGTGCCAGCACGGGGCGGGAGGTCTCAGATACGCAGTATTTT. Amino acids: CASTGREVSDTQYF. The chain combines TRBV12-3 or TRBV12-4 with TRBJ2-3; 8 nucleotides line up with TRBD2. The V and J ends lost 7 bases and 4 bases, in that order; junction bases with no gene match: 7. The length of the CDR3 is 14 residues.

CDR3 sequence (DNA): TGTGCCAGCAGTAGGAGTGTGGCCGGGGAGCTGTTTTTT. This encodes CASSRSVAGELFF. The chain is built from TRBV28 and TRBJ2-2; D is ambiguous. The CDR3 consists of 13 residues. The V end was cut by 5 bases, the J end by 6 bases, with 10 bases between. Looked up from germline, CDR1 is MDHEN and CDR2 is SYDVKM.

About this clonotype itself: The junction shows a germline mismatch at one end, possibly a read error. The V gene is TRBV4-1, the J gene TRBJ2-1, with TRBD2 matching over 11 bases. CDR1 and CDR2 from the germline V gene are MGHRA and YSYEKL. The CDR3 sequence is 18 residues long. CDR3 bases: TGCGCCAGCGGCCAAGATAGCGGGAGGGCCCCGCCCTACAATGAGCAGTTCTTC. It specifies CASGQDSGRAPPYNEQFF.

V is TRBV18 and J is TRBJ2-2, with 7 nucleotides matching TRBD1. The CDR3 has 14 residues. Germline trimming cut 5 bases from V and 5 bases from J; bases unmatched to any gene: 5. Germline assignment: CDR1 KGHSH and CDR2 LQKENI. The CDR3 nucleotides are TGTGCCAGCTCAGCAGGGGGTGATACCGGGGAGCTGTTTTTT. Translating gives CASSAGGDTGELFF.

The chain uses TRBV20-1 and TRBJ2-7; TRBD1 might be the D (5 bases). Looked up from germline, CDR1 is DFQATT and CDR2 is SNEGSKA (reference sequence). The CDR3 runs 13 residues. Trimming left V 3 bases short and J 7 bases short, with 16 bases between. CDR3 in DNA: TGCAGTGCTAGGGGGCAACACCTCACGGAGCAGTACTTC. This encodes CSARGQHLTEQYF.